This TCR beta chain was recorded in a study of blood T cell repertoires in COVID-19. Per germline, CDR1 SNHLY and CDR2 FYNNEI. The CDR3 is made up of 15 amino acids. Trimming removed 8 bases at V and 0 bases at J, with 16 bases between. Methods used by the authors: Reference gene primer amplification gave estimated nucleated cell counts. Clones were sequenced by immunoSEQ multiplex PCR, and TCRdb holds only the in-frame ones, with some missing. V, J and clone size derive from that table, while D and trimming were established from the DNA sequence. The sample comprises approximately 140,000 clones, around 81% of which are singletons, and 7% to 9% rests with the top ten.

V and J are TRBV2 and TRBJ1-1; no clear D. The clonotype was recovered from a human donor with acute or convalescent COVID-19. The donor label of this sample is uncertain. The specimen was peripheral blood. The CDR3 is CASQRGRWMNTEAFF. CDR3 DNA: TGTGCCAGCCAACGGGGTCGGTGGATGAACACTGAAGCTTTCTTT. The full variable domain, completed using reference TRBV2 and TRBJ1-1, is EPEVTQTPSHQVTQMGQEVILRCVPISNHLYFYWYRQILGQKVEFLVSFYNNEISEKSEIFDDQFSVERPDGSNFTLKIRSTKLEDSAMYFCASQRGRWMNTEAFFGQGTRLTVV.